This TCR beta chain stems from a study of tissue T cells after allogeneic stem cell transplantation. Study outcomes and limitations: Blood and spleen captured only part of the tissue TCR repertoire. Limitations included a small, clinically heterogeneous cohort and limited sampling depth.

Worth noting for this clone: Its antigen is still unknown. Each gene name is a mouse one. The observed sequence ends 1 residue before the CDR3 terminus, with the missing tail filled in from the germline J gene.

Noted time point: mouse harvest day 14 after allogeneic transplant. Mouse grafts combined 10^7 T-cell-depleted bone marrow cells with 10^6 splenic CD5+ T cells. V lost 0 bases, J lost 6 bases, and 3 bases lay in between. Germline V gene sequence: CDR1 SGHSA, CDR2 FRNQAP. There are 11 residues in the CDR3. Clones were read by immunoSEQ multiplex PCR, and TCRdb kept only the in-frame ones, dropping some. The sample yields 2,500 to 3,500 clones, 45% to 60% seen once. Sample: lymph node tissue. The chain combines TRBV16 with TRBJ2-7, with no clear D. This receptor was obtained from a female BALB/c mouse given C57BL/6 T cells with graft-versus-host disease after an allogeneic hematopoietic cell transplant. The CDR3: CASSLDVEQYF. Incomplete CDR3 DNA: TGTGCAAGCAGCTTAGATGTTGAACAGTAC.